The T cell receptor (beta chain) under discussion was sequenced for a study of T cell responses to AZD1222 COVID-19 vaccine. General study findings and limits: The sample set comprised mostly white British donors with more females, and clonal diversity was possibly underestimated.

This CDR3 region has 15 residues. Trimming left V 3 bases short and J 2 bases short, with 13 bases between. Germline lookup yields CDR1 MDHEN and CDR2 SYDVKM. TCRdb's table, derived via immunoSEQ multiplex PCR, lists solely in-frame clones and lacks some. The table includes about 120,000 clones, around 90% detected once. On this clone itself: Its target is not known.

The chain employs TRBV28 and TRBJ1-1; D remains unclear. The sequences come from peripheral blood, collected on day 0 of AZD1222 vaccination. This TCR was recovered from an adult in good health. The CDR3 DNA follows: TGTGCCAGCAGTTTGGAGACCGTACTCAACACTGAAGCTTTCTTT. It is translated as CASSLETVLNTEAFF. The full variable domain, completed using reference TRBV28 and TRBJ1-1, is DVKVTQSSRYLVKRTGEKVFLECVQDMDHENMFWYRQDPGLGLRLIYFSYDVKMKEKGDIPEGYSVSREKKERFSLILESASTNQTSMYLCASSLETVLNTEAFFGQGTRLTVV.